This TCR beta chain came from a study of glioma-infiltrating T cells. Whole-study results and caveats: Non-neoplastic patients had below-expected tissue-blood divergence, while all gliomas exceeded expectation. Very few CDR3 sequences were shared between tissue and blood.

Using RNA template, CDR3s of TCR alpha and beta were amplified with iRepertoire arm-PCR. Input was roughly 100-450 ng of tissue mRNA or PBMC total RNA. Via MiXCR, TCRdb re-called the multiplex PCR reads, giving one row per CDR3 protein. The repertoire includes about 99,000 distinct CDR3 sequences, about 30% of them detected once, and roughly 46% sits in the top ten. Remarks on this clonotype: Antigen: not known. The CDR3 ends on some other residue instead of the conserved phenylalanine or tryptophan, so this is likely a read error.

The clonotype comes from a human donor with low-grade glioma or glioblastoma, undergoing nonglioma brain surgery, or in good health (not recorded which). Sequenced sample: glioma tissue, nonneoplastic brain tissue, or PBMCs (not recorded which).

This chain's CDR3 is CASSQQNRGVDGYTL. The DNA for the CDR3 is TGTGCCAGCAGCCAACAAAACAGGGGAGTCGATGGCTACACCTTA. V and J are TRBV4-2 and TRBJ1-2; 7 bases are a match to TRBD1. The CDR3 totals 15 residues. Germline V gene data show CDR1 as LGHNA and CDR2 as YNFKEQ. V shed 2 bases and J 6 bases; nucleotides not matched to a gene: 9.